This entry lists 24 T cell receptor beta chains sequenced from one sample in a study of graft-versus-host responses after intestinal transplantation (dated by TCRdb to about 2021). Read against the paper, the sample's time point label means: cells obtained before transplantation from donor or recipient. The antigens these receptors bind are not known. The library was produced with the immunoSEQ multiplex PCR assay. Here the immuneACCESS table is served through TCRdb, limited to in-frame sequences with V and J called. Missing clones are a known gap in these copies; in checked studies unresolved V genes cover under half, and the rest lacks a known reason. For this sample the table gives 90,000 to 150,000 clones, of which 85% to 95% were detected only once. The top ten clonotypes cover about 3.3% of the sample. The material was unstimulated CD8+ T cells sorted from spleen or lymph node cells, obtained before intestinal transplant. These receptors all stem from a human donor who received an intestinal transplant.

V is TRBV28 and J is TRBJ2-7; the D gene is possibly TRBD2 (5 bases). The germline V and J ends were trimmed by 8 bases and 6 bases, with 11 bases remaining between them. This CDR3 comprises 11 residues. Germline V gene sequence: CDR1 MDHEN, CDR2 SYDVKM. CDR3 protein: CASATSGEQYF. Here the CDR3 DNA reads TGTGCCAGCGCAACTAGTGGCGAGCAGTACTTC.

The DNA of the CDR3 is TGTGCCAGCAGCCAACGGCCCGAGGACCTCGAGCAGTACTTC. This translates into CASSQRPEDLEQYF. The chain has TRBV14 and TRBJ2-5; no firm D call. The J call may not be correct, given that the DNA end is closer to TRBJ2-7. The CDR3 runs to 14 residues. The germline V gene has CDR1 SGHDN and CDR2 FVKESK.

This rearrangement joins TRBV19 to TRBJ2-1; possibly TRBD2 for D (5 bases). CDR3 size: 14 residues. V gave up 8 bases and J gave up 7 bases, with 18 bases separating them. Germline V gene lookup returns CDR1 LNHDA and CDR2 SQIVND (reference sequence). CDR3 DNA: TGTGCCAGTCACGAGGGCCTGGAACAGAATGAGCAGTTCTTC. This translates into CASHEGLEQNEQFF.

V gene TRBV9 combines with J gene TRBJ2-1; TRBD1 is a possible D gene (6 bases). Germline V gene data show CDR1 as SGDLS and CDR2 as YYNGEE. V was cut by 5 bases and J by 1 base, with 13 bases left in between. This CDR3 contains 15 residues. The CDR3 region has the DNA TGTGCCAGCAGTGCCAGGGGAGATTCCTACAATGAGCAGTTCTTC. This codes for CASSARGDSYNEQFF. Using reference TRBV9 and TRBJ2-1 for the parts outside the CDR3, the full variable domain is DSGVTQTPKHLITATGQRVTLRCSPRSGDLSVYWYQQSLDQGLQFLIQYYNGEERAKGNILERFSAQQFPDLHSELNLSSLELGDSALYFCASSARGDSYNEQFFGPGTRLTVL.

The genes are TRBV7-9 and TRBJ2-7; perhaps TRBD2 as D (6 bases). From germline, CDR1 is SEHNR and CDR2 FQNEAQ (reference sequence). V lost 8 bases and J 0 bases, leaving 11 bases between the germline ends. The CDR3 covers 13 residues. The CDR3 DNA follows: TGTGCCAGCGGACTACAGAGCTCCTACGAGCAGTACTTC. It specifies CASGLQSSYEQYF.

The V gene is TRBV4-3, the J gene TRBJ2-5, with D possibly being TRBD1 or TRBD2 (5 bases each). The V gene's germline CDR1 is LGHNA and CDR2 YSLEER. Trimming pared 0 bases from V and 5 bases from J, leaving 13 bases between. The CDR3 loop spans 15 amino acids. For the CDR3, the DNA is TGCGCCAGCAGCCAAGATCTAAGAGGGGACGAGACCCAGTACTTC. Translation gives CASSQDLRGDETQYF.

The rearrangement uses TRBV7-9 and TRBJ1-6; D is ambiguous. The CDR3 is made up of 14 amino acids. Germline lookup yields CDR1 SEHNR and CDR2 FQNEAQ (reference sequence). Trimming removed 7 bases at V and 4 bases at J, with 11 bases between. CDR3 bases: TGTGCCAGCACCCCCGGTCTGTATAATTCACCCCTCCACTTT. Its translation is CASTPGLYNSPLHF.

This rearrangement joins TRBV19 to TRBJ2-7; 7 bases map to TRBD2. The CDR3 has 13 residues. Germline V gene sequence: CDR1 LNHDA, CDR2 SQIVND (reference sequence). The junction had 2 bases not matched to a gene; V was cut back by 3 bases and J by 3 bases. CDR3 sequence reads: CASSILADYEQYF. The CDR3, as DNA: TGTGCCAGTAGTATTCTAGCGGACTACGAGCAGTACTTC.

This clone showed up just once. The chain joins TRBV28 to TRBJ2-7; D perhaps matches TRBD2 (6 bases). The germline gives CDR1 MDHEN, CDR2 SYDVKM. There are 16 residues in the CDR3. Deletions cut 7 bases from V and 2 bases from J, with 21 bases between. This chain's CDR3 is CASIPRRAPRTYEQYF. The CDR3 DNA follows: TGTGCCAGCATCCCCCGGAGGGCCCCGCGGACCTACGAGCAGTACTTC.

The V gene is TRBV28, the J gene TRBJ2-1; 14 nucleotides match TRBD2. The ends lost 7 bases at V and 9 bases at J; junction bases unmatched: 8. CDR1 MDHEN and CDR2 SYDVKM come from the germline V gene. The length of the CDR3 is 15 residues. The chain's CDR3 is CASNLGLAGEVEQFF. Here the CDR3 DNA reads TGTGCCAGCAACCTGGGACTAGCGGGAGAGGTTGAGCAGTTCTTC.

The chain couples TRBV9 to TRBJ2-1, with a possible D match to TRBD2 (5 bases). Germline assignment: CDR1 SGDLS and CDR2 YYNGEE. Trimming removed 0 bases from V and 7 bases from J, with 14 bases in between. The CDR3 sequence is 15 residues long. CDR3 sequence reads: CASSVGVTRGNEQFF. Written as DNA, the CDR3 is TGTGCCAGCAGCGTAGGAGTGACCCGAGGGAATGAGCAGTTCTTC.

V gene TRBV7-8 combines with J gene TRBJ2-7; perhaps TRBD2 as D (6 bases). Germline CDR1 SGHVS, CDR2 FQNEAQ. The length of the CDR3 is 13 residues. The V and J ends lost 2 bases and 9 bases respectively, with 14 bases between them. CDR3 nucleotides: TGTGCCAGCAGCTTATCCCCGGGAGTTTTGCAGTACTTC. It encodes CASSLSPGVLQYF.

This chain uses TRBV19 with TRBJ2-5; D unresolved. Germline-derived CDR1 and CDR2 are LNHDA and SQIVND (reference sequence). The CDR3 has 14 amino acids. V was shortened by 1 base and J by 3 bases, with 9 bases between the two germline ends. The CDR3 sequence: CASSIGASEETQYF. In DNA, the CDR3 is TGTGCCAGTAGTATAGGCGCGTCGGAAGAGACCCAGTACTTC.

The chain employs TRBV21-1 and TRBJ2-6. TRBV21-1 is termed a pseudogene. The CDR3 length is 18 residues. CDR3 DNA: TGTGCCAGCAGCACCGGGCAGACGGAGAAATCTGGGGCCAACGTCCTGACTTTC. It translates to CASSTGQTEKSGANVLTF.

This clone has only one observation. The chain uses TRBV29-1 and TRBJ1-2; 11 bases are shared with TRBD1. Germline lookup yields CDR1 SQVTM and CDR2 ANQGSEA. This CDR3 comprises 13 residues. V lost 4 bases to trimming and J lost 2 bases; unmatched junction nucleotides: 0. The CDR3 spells CSVGTGGNYGYTF. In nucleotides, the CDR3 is TGCAGCGTTGGGACAGGGGGCAACTATGGCTACACCTTC.

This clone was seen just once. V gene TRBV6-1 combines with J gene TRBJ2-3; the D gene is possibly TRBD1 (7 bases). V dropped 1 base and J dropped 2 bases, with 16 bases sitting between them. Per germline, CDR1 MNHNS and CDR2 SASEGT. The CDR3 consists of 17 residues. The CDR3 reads CASSEDRGRGATDTQYF. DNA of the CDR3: TGTGCCAGCAGTGAAGATAGGGGCAGGGGGGCCACAGATACGCAGTATTTT.

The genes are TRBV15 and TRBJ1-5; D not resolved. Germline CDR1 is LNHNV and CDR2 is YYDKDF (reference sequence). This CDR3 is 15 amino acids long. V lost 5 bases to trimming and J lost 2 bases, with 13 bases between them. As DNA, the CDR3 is TGTGCCACCAGCGCCTGGGTTGAGGGCAATCAGCCCCAGCATTTT. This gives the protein CATSAWVEGNQPQHF.

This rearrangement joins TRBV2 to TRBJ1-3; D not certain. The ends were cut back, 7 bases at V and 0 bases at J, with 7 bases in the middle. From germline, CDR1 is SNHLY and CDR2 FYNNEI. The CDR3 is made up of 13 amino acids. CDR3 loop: CASIGSSGNTIYF. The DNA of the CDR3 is TGTGCCAGCATTGGGAGCTCTGGAAACACCATATATTTT. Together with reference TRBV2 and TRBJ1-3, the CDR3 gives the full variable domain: EPEVTQTPSHQVTQMGQEVILRCVPISNHLYFYWYRQILGQKVEFLVSFYNNEISEKSEIFDDQFSVERPDGSNFTLKIRSTKLEDSAMYFCASIGSSGNTIYFGEGSWLTVV.

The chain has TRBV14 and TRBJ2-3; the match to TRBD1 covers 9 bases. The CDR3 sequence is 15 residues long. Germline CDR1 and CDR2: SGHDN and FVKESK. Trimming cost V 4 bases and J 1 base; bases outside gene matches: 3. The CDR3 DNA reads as TGTGCCAGCAGCCCGGGACAGGGACGCACAGATACGCAGTATTTT. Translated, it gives CASSPGQGRTDTQYF. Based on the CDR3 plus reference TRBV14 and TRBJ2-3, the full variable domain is EAGVTQFPSHSVIEKGQTVTLRCDPISGHDNLYWYRRVMGKEIKFLLHFVKESKQDESGMPNNRFLAERTGGTYSTLKVQPAELEDSGVYFCASSPGQGRTDTQYFGPGTRLTVL.

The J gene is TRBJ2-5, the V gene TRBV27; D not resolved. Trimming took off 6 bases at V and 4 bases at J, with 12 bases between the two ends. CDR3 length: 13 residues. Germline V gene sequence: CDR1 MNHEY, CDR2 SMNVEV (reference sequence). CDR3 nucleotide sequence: TGTGCCAGCAGCTTTACCCCCTTAGAGACCCAGTACTTC. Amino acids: CASSFTPLETQYF.

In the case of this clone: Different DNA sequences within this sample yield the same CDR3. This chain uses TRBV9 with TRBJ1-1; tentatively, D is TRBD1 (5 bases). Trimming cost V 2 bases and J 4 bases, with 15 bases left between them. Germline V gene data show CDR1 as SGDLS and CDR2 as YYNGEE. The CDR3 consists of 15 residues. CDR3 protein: CASSVSPTGGTEAFF. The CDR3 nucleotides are TGTGCCAGCAGCGTGAGTCCCACGGGGGGCACTGAAGCTTTCTTT.

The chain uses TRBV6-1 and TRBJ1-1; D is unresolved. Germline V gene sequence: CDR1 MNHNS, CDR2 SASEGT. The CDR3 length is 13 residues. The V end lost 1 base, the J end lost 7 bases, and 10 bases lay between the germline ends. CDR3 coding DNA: TGTGCCAGCAGTGAAGGATGGCGGATTGAAGCTTTCTTT. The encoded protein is CASSEGWRIEAFF.

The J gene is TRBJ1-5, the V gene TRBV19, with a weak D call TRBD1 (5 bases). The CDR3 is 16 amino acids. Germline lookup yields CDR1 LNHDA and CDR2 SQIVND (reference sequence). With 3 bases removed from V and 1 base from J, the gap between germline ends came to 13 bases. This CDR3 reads CASSMSGQGSNQPQHF. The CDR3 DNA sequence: TGTGCCAGTAGTATGTCGGGGCAGGGCAGCAATCAGCCCCAGCATTTT. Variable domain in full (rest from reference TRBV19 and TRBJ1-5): DGGITQSPKYLFRKEGQNVTLSCEQNLNHDAMYWYRQDPGQGLRLIYYSQIVNDFQKGDIAEGYSVSREKKESFPLTVTSAQKNPTAFYLCASSMSGQGSNQPQHFGDGTRLSIL.

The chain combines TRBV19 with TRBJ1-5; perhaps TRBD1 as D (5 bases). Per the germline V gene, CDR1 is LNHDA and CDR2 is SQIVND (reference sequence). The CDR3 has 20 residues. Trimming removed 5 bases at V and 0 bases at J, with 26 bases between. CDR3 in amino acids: CASSLTFDERWGYSNQPQHF. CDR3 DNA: TGTGCCAGTAGTCTCACGTTCGACGAACGGTGGGGGTATAGCAATCAGCCCCAGCATTTT.